This T cell receptor beta chain was profiled in a study of cytomegalovirus exposure and HLA in healthy donors. On the study more broadly: Unique TCR beta sequences numbering about 100 million came from around 180 million T cells in an earlier analysis. Findings and caveats of the study: Reportedly, cytomegalovirus status was diagnosed with high sensitivity and specificity. Earlier results showed most TCR beta V segments being productive about 87% or about 30% of the time.

The CDR3 has 16 amino acids. Per germline, CDR1 SGHAT and CDR2 FQNNGV. Losses at the gene ends were 1 base for V and 1 base for J; bases not matched to a gene: 6. Nominally healthy donors provided the samples, though records likely missed some immune exposures. Researchers ran the PCR with 60 Vbeta and 13 Jbeta primers. The method was immunoSEQ multiplex PCR; TCRdb's version includes in-frame clones alone and lacks a portion of them. This sample has over 120,000 clones, with 77% found just once. As to this clone: The target antigen is unknown.

The source material was PBMCs. The clonotype comes from a male donor in good health and CMV-seronegative. J is TRBJ1-2 and V is TRBV11-2; 7 bases line up with TRBD1. This CDR3 reads CASSLVARGSNYGYTF. The CDR3 region has the DNA TGTGCCAGCAGCTTAGTAGCCAGGGGGAGTAACTATGGCTACACCTTC.